This T cell receptor beta chain was observed in a study of blood T cell repertoires in COVID-19. Germline CDR1 and CDR2: MDHEN and SYDVKM. The CDR3 has 13 residues. J lost 10 bases, V lost 5 bases, and 8 bases had no gene match. Profiled with immunoSEQ multiplex PCR; TCRdb holds only in-frame clones, not every one. Here the sample spans roughly 340,000 clones, around 87% being singletons. This chain joins TRBV28 and TRBJ1-1; 9 nucleotides agree with TRBD1. This TCR was recovered from a man aged 40-50 years in a cohort exposed to, infected with or recovered from COVID-19 (not recorded which). Sample: PBMCs or T cells enriched from blood (not recorded which). The CDR3: CASSPGTGPRAFF. The CDR3 DNA reads TGTGCCAGCAGTCCCGGGACAGGGCCGCGAGCTTTCTTT.